A single sample is the source of the 21 T cell receptor beta chains below, sequenced in a study of early T cells in non-severe SARS-CoV-2 infection. TCRdb used MiXCR to reprocess the 5' RACE reads, holding one entry per CDR3 protein. The sample shows about 59,000 distinct CDR3 sequences, roughly 13% of them seen only once. Sequenced material: whole blood, taken at baseline. The source is an adult who was a healthcare worker with PCR-confirmed SARS-CoV-2 infection or an uninfected control (not recorded which).

The table lists this clonotype with many counts. This chain joins TRBV12-3 or TRBV12-4 and TRBJ1-6; 7 nucleotides agree with TRBD1. The CDR3 extends over 14 amino acids. V shed 6 bases and J 5 bases; nucleotides not matched to a gene: 4. CDR3 region: CASRETGDNSPLHF. The CDR3 nucleotides read TGTGCCAGCAGGGAAACAGGGGATAATTCACCCCTCCACTTT.

This clonotype was detected many times. The rearrangement links TRBV12-3 or TRBV12-4 to TRBJ2-6; D not certain. CDR3 length: 15 amino acids. With 5 bases removed from V and 1 base from J, the gap between germline ends came to 9 bases. The CDR3 region is CASSPSASGANVLTF. CDR3 nucleotide sequence: TGTGCCAGCAGTCCCTCGGCGTCTGGGGCCAACGTCCTGACTTTC.

This clonotype was found many times. The chain employs TRBV11-3 and TRBJ2-7, with D perhaps TRBD1 or TRBD2 (6 bases each). CDR1 and CDR2 (germline): SGHNT, YENEEA. This CDR3 spans 17 amino acids. The ends were cut back, 1 base at V and 4 bases at J, with 20 bases in the middle. CDR3 DNA sequence: TGTGCCAGCAGCTTAGTAGGCGGGGCGCAGGGGACTTACGAGCAGTACTTC. It is translated as CASSLVGGAQGTYEQYF.

This clonotype occurred many times. The chain has TRBV11-2 and TRBJ2-1, with 9 bases matching TRBD1. There are 13 residues in the CDR3. Germline CDR1 and CDR2: SGHAT and FQNNGV. The junction had 2 bases not matched to a gene; V was cut back by 4 bases and J by 7 bases. CDR3 in amino acids: CASSYGTGNEQFF. Here the CDR3 DNA reads TGTGCCAGCAGCTACGGGACAGGGAATGAGCAGTTCTTC.

V and J are TRBV3-1 and TRBJ2-7, with TRBD2 matching 13 bases. Germline CDR1 reads LGHDT; CDR2 reads YNNKEL (reference sequence). With V trimmed by 2 bases and J by 12 bases, 4 bases remained unmatched. The CDR3 covers 13 residues. CDR3 nucleotides: TGTGCCAGCAGCCAACCGACTAGCGGGAGGCTGTACTTC. As protein: CASSQPTSGRLYF.

This clonotype showed up many times. The gene calls are TRBV24-1 and TRBJ2-3, with 8 bases lining up with TRBD2. Losses at the gene ends were 2 bases for V and 3 bases for J; bases not matched to a gene: 6. The CDR3 totals 16 residues. CDR1 is KGHDR and CDR2 is SFDVKD in the germline V gene. In nucleotides, the CDR3 is TGTGCCACCAGTGATTACCAAGCGGGAGCAACAGATACGCAGTATTTT. Its protein is CATSDYQAGATDTQYF.

In nucleotides, the CDR3 is TGTGCCAGCAGCCACCAGGGAGATACGCAGTATTTT. Amino acids: CASSHQGDTQYF. This chain connects TRBV3-1 to TRBJ2-3, with D possibly TRBD1 on 5 matching bases. Per the germline V gene, CDR1 is LGHDT and CDR2 is YNNKEL (reference sequence). The CDR3 spans 12 residues. Trimming left V 3 bases short and J 5 bases short, with 6 bases between.

CDR3 bases: TGTGCCAGCAGTGAAATCCGTGGCTACACCTTC. Translation gives CASSEIRGYTF. This chain uses TRBV2 with TRBJ1-2; D remains unclear. Germline values: CDR1 SNHLY, CDR2 FYNNEI. The CDR3 loop spans 11 amino acids. The germline V and J ends were trimmed by 2 bases and 7 bases, with 5 bases remaining between them.

This clonotype was observed many times. V usage is TRBV27 and J usage is TRBJ1-2; 7 nucleotides match TRBD1. The trim removed 2 bases at V and 8 bases at J, leaving 5 bases unmatched. The germline CDR1 and CDR2 sequences are MNHEY and SMNVEV (reference sequence). The CDR3 totals 13 residues. The CDR3 spells CASSLERGQGYTF. CDR3 coding DNA: TGTGCCAGCAGTTTAGAAAGGGGGCAGGGCTACACCTTC.

In this sample, this clonotype turned up many times. This chain links TRBV9 with TRBJ1-1, with D possibly matching TRBD1 (5 bases). Trimming removed 4 bases from V and 0 bases from J, with 13 bases in between. Germline V gives CDR1 SGDLS, CDR2 YYNGEE. The CDR3 contains 15 residues. The CDR3 sequence: CASSILTEMNTEAFF. CDR3 DNA sequence: TGTGCCAGCAGCATCCTGACAGAGATGAACACTGAAGCTTTCTTT.

Many counts were recorded for this clonotype. The V and J genes are TRBV20-1 and TRBJ1-1; D possibly corresponds to TRBD1 (5 bases). V dropped 0 bases and J dropped 9 bases, with 8 bases sitting between them. The CDR3 consists of 11 residues. CDR1 DFQATT and CDR2 SNEGSKA come from the germline V gene (reference sequence). The CDR3 DNA follows: TGCAGTGCTAGAGACAGGGTGCAAGCTTTCTTT. This translates into CSARDRVQAFF.

This sequence joins TRBV9 and TRBJ2-1, with TRBD2 matching 8 bases. The CDR3 is made up of 15 amino acids. CDR1 is SGDLS and CDR2 is YYNGEE in the germline V gene. The V and J ends lost 3 bases and 1 base, in that order; junction bases with no gene match: 3. The CDR3 sequence is CASSGSGTSYNEQFF. CDR3 sequence (DNA): TGTGCCAGCAGCGGTAGCGGGACTTCCTACAATGAGCAGTTCTTC.

This clonotype showed up many times. The chain carries TRBV11-2 and TRBJ2-7; no definite D call. The germline gives CDR1 SGHAT, CDR2 FQNNGV. The CDR3 sequence is 11 residues long. V was clipped by 4 bases and J by 2 bases, with 3 bases between them. The CDR3 DNA is TGTGCCAGCAGCTCCCCCTACGAGCAGTACTTC. Its protein is CASSSPYEQYF.

At least ten counts were recorded for this clonotype. The chain is built from TRBV7-3 and TRBJ2-3, with a tentative D call TRBD2 (6 bases). The length of the CDR3 is 15 residues. The V end lost 5 bases, the J end lost 0 bases, and 12 bases lay between the germline ends. Germline loops: CDR1 SGHTA, CDR2 FQGTGA. This chain's CDR3 is CASSPGTASTDTQYF. The CDR3 DNA is TGTGCCAGCAGCCCCGGGACTGCTAGCACAGATACGCAGTATTTT.

V and J are TRBV18 and TRBJ1-2, with TRBD1 identical over 8 bases. Trimming cost V 3 bases and J 2 bases; bases outside gene matches: 5. In germline, CDR1 is KGHSH, CDR2 LQKENI. This CDR3 is built from 15 residues. The CDR3 is CASSPARQGNYGYTF. CDR3 DNA: TGTGCCAGCTCACCTGCTCGACAGGGGAACTATGGCTACACCTTC. Complete variable domain (other parts from reference TRBV18 and TRBJ1-2): NAGVMQNPRHLVRRRGQEARLRCSPMKGHSHVYWYRQLPEEGLKFMVYLQKENIIDESGMPKERFSAEFPKEGPSILRIQQVVRGDSAAYFCASSPARQGNYGYTFGSGTRLTVV.

In this sample, this clonotype turned up many times. The chain links TRBV2 to TRBJ1-2; D call uncertain. V was shortened by 5 bases and J by 8 bases, with 12 bases between the two germline ends. The CDR3 contains 12 residues. Germline loops: CDR1 SNHLY, CDR2 FYNNEI. The CDR3 spells CASSRSLIGYTF. The CDR3, as DNA: TGTGCCAGCAGTCGGTCTCTCATCGGCTACACCTTC.

This clonotype was recorded many times. The chain carries TRBV2 and TRBJ1-1; D not certain. The CDR3 covers 14 residues. V was trimmed by 6 bases and J by 4 bases, leaving 15 bases between them. Germline assignment: CDR1 SNHLY and CDR2 FYNNEI. In DNA form, the CDR3 reads TGTGCCAGCAGGGCCGCCTTGCGGGCCACTGAAGCTTTCTTT. Protein: CASRAALRATEAFF.

This clonotype has more than one count but fewer than ten. The V call is TRBV29-1, the J call TRBJ2-3, with unresolved D. This CDR3 comprises 12 residues. Between the trimmed V and J ends, which lost 7 bases and 0 bases, there was a span of 8 bases. In germline, CDR1 is SQVTM, CDR2 ANQGSEA. The CDR3, as DNA: TGCAGCGCTCCGACTAGCACAGATACGCAGTATTTT. Translation gives CSAPTSTDTQYF.

This chain joins TRBV21-1 and TRBJ2-1; the table's D call, TRBD2, has no DNA check behind it. TRBV21-1 is labeled a pseudogene. This CDR3 region has 17 residues. CDR3: CASSKRRREDFYNEQFF. In nucleotides, the CDR3 is TGTGCCAGCAGCAAAAGAAGGCGGGAGGACTTTTACAATGAGCAGTTCTTC.

This clonotype showed up just a few times. The chain recombines TRBV7-6 with TRBJ2-5; no clear D gene. The germline V and J ends were trimmed by 3 bases and 0 bases, with 17 bases remaining between them. Germline V gene lookup returns CDR1 SGHVS and CDR2 FNYEAQ. The CDR3 extends over 17 amino acids. This CDR3 is CASSFALSKLYQETQYF. The CDR3 DNA reads TGTGCCAGCAGCTTCGCTTTGTCTAAACTGTACCAAGAGACCCAGTACTTC.

This clonotype was observed at least ten times. This chain joins TRBV5-5 and TRBJ2-1, with TRBD2 identical over 12 bases. CDR1 and CDR2 (germline): SGHKS, YYEKEE (reference sequence). This CDR3 contains 15 residues. Trimming cost V 0 bases and J 8 bases; bases outside gene matches: 3. CDR3 sequence: CASSLELAGGYEQFF. The DNA of the CDR3 is TGTGCCAGCAGCTTGGAACTAGCGGGGGGCTATGAGCAGTTCTTC.